This is a list of T cell receptor beta chains from one sample in a study of CD8 T cells in Susac syndrome. TCRdb processed the immunoSEQ multiplex PCR reads anew with MiXCR; each CDR3 protein has one entry. The sample carries some 140,000 distinct CDR3 sequences, approximately 95% recorded once. The sequenced sample consisted of CD8+ T cells from PBMCs. The receptor source for this set is a human donor with Susac syndrome. The CDR3 runs from the conserved cysteine through the conserved F or W.

V: TRBV11-2
length: 12
J: TRBJ1-1
CDR3: CASSPRTAEAFF

V: TRBV3-1
length: 14
J: TRBJ2-3
CDR3: CASLSGTSTDTQYF

V: TRBV9
length: 14
J: TRBJ2-5
CDR3: CASSPWTGIETQYF

V: TRBV9
length: 15
J: TRBJ2-1
CDR3: CASSVGLAPYNEQFF

V: TRBV7-8
length: 17
J: TRBJ1-1
CDR3: CASSFNIDSGLYTEAFF

V: TRBV12-3/TRBV12-4
length: 14
J: TRBJ1-2
CDR3: CATATDFYNYGYTF

V: TRBV24-1
length: 14
J: TRBJ2-4
CDR3: CATSTEALLNIQYF

V: TRBV7-9
length: 13
J: TRBJ2-7
CDR3: CASSLVTETEQYF

V: TRBV13
length: 13
J: TRBJ2-1
CDR3: CASSPNLAGTQFF

V: TRBV12-3/TRBV12-4
length: 15
J: TRBJ2-6
CDR3: CASRPPLRGANVLTF

V: TRBV20-1
length: 18
J: TRBJ2-1
CDR3: CSARASGNFFNPGHEQFF

V: TRBV11-3
length: 12
J: TRBJ2-7
CDR3: CASSNPGEEQYF

V: TRBV15
length: 14
J: TRBJ2-7
CDR3: CATDLHRGYGEQYF

V: TRBV3-1
length: 15
J: TRBJ2-1
CDR3: CASSQGVGDYNEQFF

V: TRBV25-1
length: 13
J: TRBJ1-2
CDR3: CASSDQGVGGYTF

V: TRBV28
length: 16
J: TRBJ2-1
CDR3: CASSPVRDRLRDEQFF

V: TRBV20-1
length: 14
J: TRBJ2-7
CDR3: CSARGPGASYEQYF

V: TRBV12-3/TRBV12-4
length: 15
J: TRBJ2-7
CDR3: CASSSSGTGLYEQYF

V: TRBV20-1
length: 14
J: TRBJ2-5
CDR3: CSARLRDPGRTQYF

V: TRBV7-9
length: 17
J: TRBJ2-1
CDR3: CASSPQVGQGTYNEQFF

V: TRBV29-1
length: 14
J: TRBJ2-1
CDR3: CSVESGVTYNEQFF

V: TRBV15
length: 16
J: TRBJ2-3
CDR3: CATSREGLASGDTQYF